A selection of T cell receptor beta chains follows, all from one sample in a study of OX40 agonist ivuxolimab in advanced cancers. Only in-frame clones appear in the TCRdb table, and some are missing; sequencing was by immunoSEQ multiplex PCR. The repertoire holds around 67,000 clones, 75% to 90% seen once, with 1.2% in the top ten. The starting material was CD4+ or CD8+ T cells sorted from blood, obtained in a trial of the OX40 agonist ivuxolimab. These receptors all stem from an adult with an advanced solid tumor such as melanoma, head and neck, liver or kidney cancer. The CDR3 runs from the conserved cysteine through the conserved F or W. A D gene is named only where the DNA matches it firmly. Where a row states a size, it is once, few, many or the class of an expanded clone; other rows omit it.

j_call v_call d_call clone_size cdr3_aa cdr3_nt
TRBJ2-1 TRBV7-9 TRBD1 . CASSLEHRGENEQFF TGTGCCAGCAGCTTAGAACACAGGGGGGAAAATGAGCAGTTCTTC
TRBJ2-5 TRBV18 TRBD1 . CASSQTGAREAQYF TGTGCCAGCTCACAGACAGGGGCCAGGGAGGCCCAGTACTTC
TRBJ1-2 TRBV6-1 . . CASSETGNRGYTF TGTGCCAGCAGTGAAACGGGGAATCGAGGCTACACCTTC
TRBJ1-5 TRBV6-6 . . CASIPTLGGQPQHF TGTGCCAGCATCCCTACGCTGGGGGGTCAGCCCCAGCATTTT
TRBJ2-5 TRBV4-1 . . CASSQEGTGQTQYF TGCGCCAGCAGCCAAGAGGGGACGGGGCAGACCCAGTACTTC
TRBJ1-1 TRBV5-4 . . CASSLLGSPAGNTEAFF TGTGCCAGCAGCCTTCTTGGTTCCCCGGCAGGAAACACTGAAGCTTTCTTT
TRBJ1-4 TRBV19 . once CASSSYRATNEKLFF TGTGCCAGTAGCTCATACAGAGCAACTAATGAAAAACTGTTTTTT
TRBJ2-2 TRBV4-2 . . CASSQAGGGELFF TGTGCCAGCAGCCAAGCGGGCGGCGGGGAGCTGTTTTTT
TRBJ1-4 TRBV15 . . CATSRAATNEKLFF TGTGCCACCAGCAGGGCAGCTACTAATGAAAAACTGTTTTTT
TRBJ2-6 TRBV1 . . CTSRYYCAQSRANVLTF .
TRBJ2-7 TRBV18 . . CASSPGTDTYEQYF TGTGCCAGCTCACCAGGGACGGACACCTACGAGCAGTACTTC
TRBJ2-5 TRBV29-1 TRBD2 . CSVRGLAGEETQYF TGCAGCGTCCGAGGACTAGCGGGGGAGGAGACCCAGTACTTC
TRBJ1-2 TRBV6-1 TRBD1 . CATQTGNSYGYTF TGTGCCACCCAGACAGGGAATTCCTATGGCTACACCTTC
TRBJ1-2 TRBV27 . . CASSLGRNYGYTF TGTGCCAGCAGTTTGGGACGGAACTATGGCTACACCTTC